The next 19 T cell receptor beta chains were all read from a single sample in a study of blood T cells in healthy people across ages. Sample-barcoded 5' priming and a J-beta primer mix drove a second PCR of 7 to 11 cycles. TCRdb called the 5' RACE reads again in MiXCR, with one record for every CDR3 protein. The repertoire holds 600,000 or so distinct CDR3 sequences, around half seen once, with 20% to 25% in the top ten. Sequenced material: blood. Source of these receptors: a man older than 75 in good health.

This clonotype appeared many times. CDR3 coding DNA: TGTGCCAGCATGGGCTCCACCTACAATGAGCAGTTCTTC. Amino acid sequence: CASMGSTYNEQFF. The chain employs TRBV6-5 and TRBJ2-1; unclear D gene. The CDR3 is 13 residues long. V lost 7 bases and J 2 bases, leaving 9 bases between the germline ends. Germline V CDR1 and CDR2: MNHEY, SVGAGI.

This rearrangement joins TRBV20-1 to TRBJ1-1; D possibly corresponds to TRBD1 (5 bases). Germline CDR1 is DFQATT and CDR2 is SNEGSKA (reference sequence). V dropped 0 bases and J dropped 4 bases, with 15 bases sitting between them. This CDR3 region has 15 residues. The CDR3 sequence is CSARDRARETTEAFF. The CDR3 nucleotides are TGCAGTGCTAGAGATCGGGCCAGGGAGACCACTGAAGCTTTCTTT.

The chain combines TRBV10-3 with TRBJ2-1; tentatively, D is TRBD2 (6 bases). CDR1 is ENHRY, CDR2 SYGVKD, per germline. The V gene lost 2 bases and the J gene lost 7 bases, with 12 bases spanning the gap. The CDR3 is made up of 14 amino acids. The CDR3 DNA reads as TGTGCCATCAGTGAGGGTCGGGGGTGGAATGAGCAGTTCTTC. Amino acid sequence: CAISEGRGWNEQFF.

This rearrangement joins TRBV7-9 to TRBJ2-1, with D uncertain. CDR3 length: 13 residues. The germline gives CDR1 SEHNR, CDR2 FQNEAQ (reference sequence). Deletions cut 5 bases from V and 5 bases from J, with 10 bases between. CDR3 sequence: CASSADQNNEQFF. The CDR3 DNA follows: TGTGCCAGCAGCGCGGACCAAAACAATGAGCAGTTCTTC.

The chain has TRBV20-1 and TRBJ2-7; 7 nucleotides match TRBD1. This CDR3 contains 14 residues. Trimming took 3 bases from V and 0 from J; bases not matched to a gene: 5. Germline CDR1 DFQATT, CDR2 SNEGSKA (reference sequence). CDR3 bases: TGCAGTGCTAGTCGACAGGGCAACTCCTACGAGCAGTACTTC. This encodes CSASRQGNSYEQYF.

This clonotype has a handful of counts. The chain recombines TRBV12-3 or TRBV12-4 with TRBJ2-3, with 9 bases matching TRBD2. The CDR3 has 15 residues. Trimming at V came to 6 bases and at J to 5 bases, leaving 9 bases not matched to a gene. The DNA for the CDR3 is TGTGCCAGCAGCATACTAGCGGGTGCAGGAGATACGCAGTATTTT. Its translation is CASSILAGAGDTQYF.

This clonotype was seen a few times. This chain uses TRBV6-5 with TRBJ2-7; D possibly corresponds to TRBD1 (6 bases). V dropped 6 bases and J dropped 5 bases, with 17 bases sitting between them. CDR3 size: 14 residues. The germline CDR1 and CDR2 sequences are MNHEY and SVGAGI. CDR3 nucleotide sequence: TGTGCCAGCAGGACGAAGACAGGCGTCCACGAGCAGTACTTC. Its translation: CASRTKTGVHEQYF.

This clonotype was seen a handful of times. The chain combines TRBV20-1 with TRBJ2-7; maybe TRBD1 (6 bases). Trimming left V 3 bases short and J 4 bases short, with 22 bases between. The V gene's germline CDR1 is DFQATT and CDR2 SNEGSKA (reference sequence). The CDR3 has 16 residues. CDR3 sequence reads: CSASPTPRGFTYEQYF. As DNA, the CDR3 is TGCAGTGCTAGCCCGACCCCCAGGGGATTCACGTACGAGCAGTACTTC.

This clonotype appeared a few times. The CDR3 here is CASSPTSGRNNYEQYF. CDR3 sequence (DNA): TGTGCCAGCAGCCCTACTAGCGGGAGGAACAACTACGAGCAGTACTTC. J is TRBJ2-7 and V is TRBV7-2; 12 nucleotides agree with TRBD2. Germline V gives CDR1 SGHTA, CDR2 FQGNSA. This CDR3 is 16 amino acids long. Trimming at V came to 5 bases and at J to 3 bases, leaving 8 bases not matched to a gene.

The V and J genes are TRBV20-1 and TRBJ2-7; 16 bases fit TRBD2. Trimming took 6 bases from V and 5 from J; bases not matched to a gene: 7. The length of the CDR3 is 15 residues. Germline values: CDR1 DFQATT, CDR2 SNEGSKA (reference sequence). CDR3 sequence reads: CSAHPGLAGGNEQYF. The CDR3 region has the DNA TGCAGTGCCCATCCGGGACTAGCGGGGGGGAACGAGCAGTACTTC.

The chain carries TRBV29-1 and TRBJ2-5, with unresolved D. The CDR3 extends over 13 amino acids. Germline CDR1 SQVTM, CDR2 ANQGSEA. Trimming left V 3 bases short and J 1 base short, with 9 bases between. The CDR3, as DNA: TGCAGCGTTGACAAAGGAGTCCAAGAGACCCAGTACTTC. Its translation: CSVDKGVQETQYF. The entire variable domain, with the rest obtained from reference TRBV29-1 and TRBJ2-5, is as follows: SAVISQKPSRDICQRGTSLTIQCQVDSQVTMMFWYRQQPGQSLTLIATANQGSEATYESGFVIDKFPISRPNLTFSTLTVSNMSPEDSSIYLCSVDKGVQETQYFGPGTRLLVL.

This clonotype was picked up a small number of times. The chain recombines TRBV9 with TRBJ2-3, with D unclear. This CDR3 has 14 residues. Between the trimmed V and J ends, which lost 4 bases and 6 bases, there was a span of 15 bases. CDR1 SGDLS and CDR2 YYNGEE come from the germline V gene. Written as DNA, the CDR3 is TGTGCCAGCAGCTTGGGCCCAACTGAGGATACGCAGTATTTT. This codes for CASSLGPTEDTQYF.

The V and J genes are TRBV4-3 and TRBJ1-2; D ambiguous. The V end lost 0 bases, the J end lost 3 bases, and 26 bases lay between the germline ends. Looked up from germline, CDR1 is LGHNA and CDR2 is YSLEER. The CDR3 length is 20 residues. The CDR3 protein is CASSQELNLGRSRLHYGYTF. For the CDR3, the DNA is TGCGCCAGCAGCCAAGAATTGAACCTTGGCCGAAGTCGGCTGCACTATGGCTACACCTTC.

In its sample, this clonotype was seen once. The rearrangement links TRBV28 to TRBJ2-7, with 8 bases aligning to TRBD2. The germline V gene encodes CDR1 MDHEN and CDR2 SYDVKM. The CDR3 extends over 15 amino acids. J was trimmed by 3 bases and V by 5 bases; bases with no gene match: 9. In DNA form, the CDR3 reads TGTGCCAGCAGTAGCGGGGGCCCGAACCTCTACGAGCAGTACTTC. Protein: CASSSGGPNLYEQYF.

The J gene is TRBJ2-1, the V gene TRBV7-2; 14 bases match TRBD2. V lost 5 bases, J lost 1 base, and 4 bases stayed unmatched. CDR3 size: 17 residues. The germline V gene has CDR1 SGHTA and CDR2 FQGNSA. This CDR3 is CASSLGTSGGSYNEQFF. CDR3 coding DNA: TGTGCCAGCAGCCTCGGGACTAGCGGGGGTTCCTACAATGAGCAGTTCTTC.

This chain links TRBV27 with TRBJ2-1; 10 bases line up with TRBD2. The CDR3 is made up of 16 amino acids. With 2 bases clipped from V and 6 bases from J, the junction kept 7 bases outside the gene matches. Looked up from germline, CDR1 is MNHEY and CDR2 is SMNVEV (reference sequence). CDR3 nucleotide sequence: TGTGCCAGCAGTTTAAGTCGGGCTAGCGGGGGCAATGAGCAGTTCTTC. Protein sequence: CASSLSRASGGNEQFF.

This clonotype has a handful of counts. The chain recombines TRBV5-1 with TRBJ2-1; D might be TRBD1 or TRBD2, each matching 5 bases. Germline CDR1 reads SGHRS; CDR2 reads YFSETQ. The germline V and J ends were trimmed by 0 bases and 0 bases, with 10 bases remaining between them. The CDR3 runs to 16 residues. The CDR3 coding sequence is TGCGCCAGCAGCTTGGCCGGGGCCGGCTCCTACAATGAGCAGTTCTTC. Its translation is CASSLAGAGSYNEQFF.

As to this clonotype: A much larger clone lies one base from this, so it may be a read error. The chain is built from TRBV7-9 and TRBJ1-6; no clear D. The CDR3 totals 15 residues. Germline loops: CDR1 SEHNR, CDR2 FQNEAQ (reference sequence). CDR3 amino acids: CSSSGVEGARSPLHF. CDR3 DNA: TGTTCCAGCAGCGGAGTCGAAGGCGCAAGATCACCCCTCCACTTT.

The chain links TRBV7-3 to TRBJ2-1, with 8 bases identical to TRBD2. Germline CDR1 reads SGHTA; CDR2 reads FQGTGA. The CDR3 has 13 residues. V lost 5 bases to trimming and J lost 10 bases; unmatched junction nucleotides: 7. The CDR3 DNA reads TGTGCCAGCAGCCGACTAGCGTACGGAGAGCAGTTCTTC. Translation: CASSRLAYGEQFF.